The clone carrying this TCR beta chain occurred many times. This specimen comes from a study of T cells in Graves' hyperthyroidism and ophthalmopathy. Uncontrolled infection, other autoimmune disease, pregnancy or lactation disqualified patients from enrolment. Diagnoses were made from clinical symptoms, serum measures (thyroxine and TRAb), thyroid ultrasound and orbital computed tomography. The junction had 5 bases not matched to a gene; V was cut back by 5 bases and J by 5 bases. The CDR3 is 12 residues long. The germline CDR1 and CDR2 sequences are DFQATT and SNEGSKA (reference sequence). RNA transcripts yielded amplified TCR beta CDR3 regions. TCR CDR3 underwent first-round RT-PCR with the HTBI primer set. TCRdb re-called the multiplex PCR reads with MiXCR, one entry per CDR3 protein. The data show around 400,000 distinct CDR3 sequences, 13% to 15% seen once.

The origin of this receptor is a woman between 55 and 75 years old with Graves' ophthalmopathy. This chain joins TRBV20-1 and TRBJ2-5; TRBD2 matches at 7 bases. The sequenced material came from blood. CDR3 sequence (DNA): TGCAGTGCTCTACTCGGGGGGGAGACCCAGTACTTC. Translation gives CSALLGGETQYF.